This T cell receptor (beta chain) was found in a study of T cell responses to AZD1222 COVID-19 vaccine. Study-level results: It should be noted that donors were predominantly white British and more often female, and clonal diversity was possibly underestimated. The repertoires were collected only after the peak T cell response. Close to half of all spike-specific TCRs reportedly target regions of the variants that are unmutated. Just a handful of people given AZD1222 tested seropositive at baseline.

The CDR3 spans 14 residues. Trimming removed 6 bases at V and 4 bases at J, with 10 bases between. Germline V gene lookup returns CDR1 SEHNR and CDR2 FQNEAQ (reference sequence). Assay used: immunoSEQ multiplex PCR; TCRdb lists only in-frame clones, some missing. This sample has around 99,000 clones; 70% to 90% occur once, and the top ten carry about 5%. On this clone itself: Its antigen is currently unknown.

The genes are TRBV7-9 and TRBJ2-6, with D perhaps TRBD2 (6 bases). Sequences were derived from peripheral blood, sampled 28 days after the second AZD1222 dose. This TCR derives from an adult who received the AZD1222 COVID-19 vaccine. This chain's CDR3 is CASRRDSGANVLTF. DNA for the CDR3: TGTGCCAGCAGGAGGGACTCAGGGGCCAACGTCCTGACTTTC.